This T cell receptor (beta chain) comes out of a study of shared clonotypes between healthy human individuals. CDR3 length: 15 amino acids. The V gene end was trimmed by 6 bases and the J gene end by 2 bases; junction bases not matched to a gene: 8. Germline V gene sequence: CDR1 SEHNR, CDR2 FQNEAQ (reference sequence). General study points: With a few donors compared, roughly 5% of naive CD4 clonotypes were shared. The generation probabilities recorded for non-shared clonotypes fell below those of clonotypes shared by all four donors.

This clone has more than one count but fewer than ten. Its cognate antigen is unknown. Sequencing was performed with immunoSEQ multiplex PCR; in TCRdb, only in-frame clones are kept and a portion is missing. The data hold roughly 700,000 clones, with roughly 70% observed a single time. Material: memory CD4+ T cells sorted from blood. Noted subset: CD45RA-negative fraction. The V and J genes are TRBV7-9 and TRBJ2-7, with 9 bases matching TRBD1. This TCR was recovered from a woman younger than 45 in good health. This CDR3 reads CASRGGDRATYEQYF. Here the CDR3 DNA reads TGTGCCAGCAGGGGTGGGGACAGGGCCACCTACGAGCAGTACTTC. The variable domain in full, completed from reference TRBV7-9 and TRBJ2-7, reads DTGVSQNPRHKITKRGQNVTFRCDPISEHNRLYWYRQTLGQGPEFLTYFQNEAQLEKSRLLSDRFSAERPKGSFSTLEIQRTEQGDSAMYLCASRGGDRATYEQYFGPGTRLTVT.